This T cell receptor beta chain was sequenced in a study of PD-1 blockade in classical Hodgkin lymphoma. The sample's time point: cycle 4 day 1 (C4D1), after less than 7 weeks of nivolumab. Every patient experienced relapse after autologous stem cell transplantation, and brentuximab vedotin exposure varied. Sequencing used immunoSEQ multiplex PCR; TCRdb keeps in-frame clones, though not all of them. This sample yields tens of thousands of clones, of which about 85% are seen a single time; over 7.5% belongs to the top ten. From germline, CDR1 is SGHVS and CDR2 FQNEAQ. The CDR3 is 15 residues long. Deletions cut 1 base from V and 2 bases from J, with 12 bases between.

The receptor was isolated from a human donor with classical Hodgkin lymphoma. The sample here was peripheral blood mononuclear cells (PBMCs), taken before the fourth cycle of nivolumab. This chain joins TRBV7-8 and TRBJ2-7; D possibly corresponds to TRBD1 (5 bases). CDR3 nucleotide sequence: TGTGCCAGCAGCTTAGAGACAGTCGCCACCTACGAGCAGTACTTC. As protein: CASSLETVATYEQYF.